This T cell receptor beta chain was sequenced for a study of blood T cell repertoires in COVID-19. In the study overall: Whether acute or convalescent, the COVID-19 samples came from the United States, Italy and Spain. The analysed material was cDNA or gDNA that came from T cells, B-cell-depleted T cells, or PBMCs.

This CDR3 has 17 residues. Germline CDR1 SGHRS, CDR2 YFSETQ. Germline trimming cut 4 bases from V and 5 bases from J; bases unmatched to any gene: 13. In the original processing: Amplification from reference gene primers served as the basis for estimated nucleated cell counts. Using immunoSEQ multiplex PCR, the repertoire was profiled, and TCRdb retains in-frame clones only, with some absent. V and J calls and clone size come straight from that table; D and trimming were deduced from the DNA. The sample records 250,000 to 350,000 clones, around four fifths being singletons. The chain links TRBV5-1 to TRBJ2-3; 10 bases match TRBD2. The specimen was peripheral blood. The receptor comes from a woman between 45 and 60 years old with acute or convalescent COVID-19. The CDR3 coding sequence is TGCGCCAGCAGCCTGAAGACTAGCGGGTCTGCCGTAGATACGCAGTATTTT. This sequence encodes CASSLKTSGSAVDTQYF. Supplemented by reference TRBV5-1 and TRBJ2-3, the full variable domain reads KAGVTQTPRYLIKTRGQQVTLSCSPISGHRSVSWYQQTPGQGLQFLFEYFSETQRNKGNFPGRFSGRQFSNSRSEMNVSTLELGDSALYLCASSLKTSGSAVDTQYFGPGTRLTVL.